One sample yielded the 5 T cell receptor beta chains listed below, sequenced in a study of shared clonotypes between healthy human individuals. TCRdb keeps only in-frame clones here, not all; method: immunoSEQ multiplex PCR. The sample lists a few hundred thousand clones, about nine tenths occurring once. Input material: memory CD8+ T cells sorted from blood. Subset denoted: CD45RO+ cells pooled with CCR7-negative TemRA cells. The receptor source for this set is a man between 18 and 29 years old in good health.

This sequence joins TRBV5-5 and TRBJ1-3; 9 bases fit TRBD1. CDR1 is SGHKS and CDR2 is YYEKEE in the germline V gene (reference sequence). The V segment lost 4 bases and the J segment 4 bases; nucleotides outside the gene matches: 6. This CDR3 is 15 amino acids long. This CDR3 is CASSPGQGPGNTIYF. In nucleotides, the CDR3 is TGTGCCAGCAGCCCGGGACAGGGACCCGGAAACACCATATATTTT. The full variable domain, in which reference TRBV5-5 and TRBJ1-3 provide the parts outside the CDR3, is DAGVTQSPTHLIKTRGQQVTLRCSPISGHKSVSWYQQVLGQGPQFIFQYYEKEERGRGNFPDRFSARQFPNYSSELNVNALLLGDSALYLCASSPGQGPGNTIYFGEGSWLTVV.

This chain uses TRBV2 with TRBJ1-2; TRBD1 might be the D (5 bases). There are 17 residues in the CDR3. Germline V gives CDR1 SNHLY, CDR2 FYNNEI. Trimming took 6 bases from V and 3 from J, leaving 23 bases between them. This chain's CDR3 is CASRGLDGRRGDYGYTF. In DNA, the CDR3 is TGTGCCAGCAGGGGCCTGGACGGGCGCCGGGGCGACTATGGCTACACCTTC.

The CDR3 loop reads CASSQLRTDDTQYF. The CDR3 nucleotides are TGCGCCAGCAGCCAACTAAGGACGGACGATACGCAGTATTTT. The rearrangement uses TRBV4-1 and TRBJ2-3, with D unresolved. Germline-derived CDR1 and CDR2 are MGHRA and YSYEKL. Trimming left V 2 bases short and J 6 bases short, with 12 bases between. This CDR3 spans 14 amino acids.

The chain is built from TRBV5-1 and TRBJ1-1, with 10 positions matching TRBD1. CDR1 and CDR2 (germline): SGHRS, YFSETQ. This CDR3 has 18 residues. The ends lost 4 bases at V and 1 base at J; junction bases unmatched: 13. The CDR3 is CASSPLPGQGLTNTEAFF. Here the CDR3 DNA reads TGCGCCAGCAGCCCACTACCGGGACAGGGGCTTACGAACACTGAAGCTTTCTTT. The whole variable domain, filled in from reference TRBV5-1 and TRBJ1-1, reads KAGVTQTPRYLIKTRGQQVTLSCSPISGHRSVSWYQQTPGQGLQFLFEYFSETQRNKGNFPGRFSGRQFSNSRSEMNVSTLELGDSALYLCASSPLPGQGLTNTEAFFGQGTRLTVV.

The chain combines TRBV4-1 with TRBJ1-2; D is undetermined. The CDR3 length is 12 residues. CDR1 is MGHRA, CDR2 YSYEKL, per germline. Trimming cost V 0 bases and J 8 bases, with 7 bases left between them. Here the CDR3 DNA reads TGCGCCAGCAGCCAAGATCGGGGAGGCTACACCTTC. Translation: CASSQDRGGYTF.